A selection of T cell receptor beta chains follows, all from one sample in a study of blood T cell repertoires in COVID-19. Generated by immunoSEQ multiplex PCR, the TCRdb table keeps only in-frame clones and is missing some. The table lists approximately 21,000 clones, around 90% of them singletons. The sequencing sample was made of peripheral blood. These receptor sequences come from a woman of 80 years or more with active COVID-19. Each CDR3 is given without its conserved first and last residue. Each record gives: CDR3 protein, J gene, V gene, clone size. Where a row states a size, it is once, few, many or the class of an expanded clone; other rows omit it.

CDR3 protein: ASSLPAAGELF
J gene: TRBJ2-2
V gene: TRBV7-2
clone size: -

CDR3 protein: ASETGSGSNQPQH
J gene: TRBJ1-5
V gene: TRBV19
clone size: -

CDR3 protein: ASSQQGAGNIQY
J gene: TRBJ2-4
V gene: TRBV6-5
clone size: -

CDR3 protein: ASRYTGAPNTEAF
J gene: TRBJ1-1
V gene: TRBV6-2/TRBV6-3
clone size: -

CDR3 protein: ASSLAVSTDTQY
J gene: TRBJ2-3
V gene: TRBV5-4
clone size: -

CDR3 protein: ASSREVGETQY
J gene: TRBJ2-5
V gene: TRBV7-7
clone size: once

CDR3 protein: ASNFRGGWGTEAF
J gene: TRBJ1-1
V gene: TRBV6-6
clone size: -

CDR3 protein: ASSGGLQSSYEQY
J gene: TRBJ2-7
V gene: TRBV5-1
clone size: -

CDR3 protein: ASSYSTVFENSPLH
J gene: TRBJ1-6
V gene: TRBV6-6
clone size: once

CDR3 protein: ASSQDLYEQY
J gene: TRBJ2-7
V gene: TRBV4-2
clone size: few

CDR3 protein: ASSPESLDYEQY
J gene: TRBJ2-7
V gene: TRBV9
clone size: -

CDR3 protein: SVKTGVRDTEAF
J gene: TRBJ1-1
V gene: TRBV29-1
clone size: -

CDR3 protein: AISESRETGACEQY
J gene: TRBJ2-7
V gene: TRBV10-3
clone size: -

CDR3 protein: ATGAEPHQPQH
J gene: TRBJ1-5
V gene: TRBV24-1
clone size: -

CDR3 protein: ASSLGLAGGETQY
J gene: TRBJ2-5
V gene: TRBV7-2
clone size: -

CDR3 protein: ASSSGTREFNEQF
J gene: TRBJ2-1
V gene: TRBV5-8
clone size: -

CDR3 protein: ASSSLTSGGPYEQY
J gene: TRBJ2-7
V gene: TRBV6-2/TRBV6-3
clone size: once

CDR3 protein: ASSYALVGPTGELF
J gene: TRBJ2-2
V gene: TRBV6-6
clone size: -

CDR3 protein: ASSWGQGPYEQY
J gene: TRBJ2-7
V gene: TRBV6-5
clone size: once

CDR3 protein: ASSPYRQGSGTEAF
J gene: TRBJ1-1
V gene: TRBV6-2/TRBV6-3
clone size: -

CDR3 protein: ASSQLNIGGYT
J gene: TRBJ1-2
V gene: TRBV3-1/TRBV3-2
clone size: -

CDR3 protein: ASSEQGQMSYEQY
J gene: TRBJ2-7
V gene: TRBV2
clone size: -

CDR3 protein: ASSLRDRGEQY
J gene: TRBJ2-7
V gene: TRBV5-8
clone size: once

CDR3 protein: ASSARSSTDTQY
J gene: TRBJ2-3
V gene: TRBV18
clone size: -

CDR3 protein: ASTASGVTDTQY
J gene: TRBJ2-3
V gene: TRBV2
clone size: -

CDR3 protein: ASSLGENQPQH
J gene: TRBJ1-5
V gene: TRBV7-7
clone size: -

CDR3 protein: ASSHPNTEAF
J gene: TRBJ1-1
V gene: TRBV3-1/TRBV3-2
clone size: -

CDR3 protein: ASSDGQGGETQY
J gene: TRBJ2-5
V gene: TRBV2
clone size: -

CDR3 protein: ASSLLRQDEAF
J gene: TRBJ1-1
V gene: TRBV7-3
clone size: -

CDR3 protein: ASSDSGGAWTGELF
J gene: TRBJ2-2
V gene: TRBV6-4
clone size: -

CDR3 protein: ASGWGDRVNEQF
J gene: TRBJ2-1
V gene: TRBV12-5
clone size: -

CDR3 protein: ASSQDRGYSPLH
J gene: TRBJ1-6
V gene: TRBV3-1/TRBV3-2
clone size: few

CDR3 protein: ASSLVQGNYEQY
J gene: TRBJ2-7
V gene: TRBV5-1
clone size: -

CDR3 protein: ASSLYGRDTEAF
J gene: TRBJ1-1
V gene: TRBV5-6
clone size: -

CDR3 protein: ASSVTGSYGYT
J gene: TRBJ1-2
V gene: TRBV19
clone size: once

CDR3 protein: ASSLSGGSSGADTQY
J gene: TRBJ2-3
V gene: TRBV11-2
clone size: -

CDR3 protein: SVRSYNEQF
J gene: TRBJ2-1
V gene: TRBV20-1
clone size: -

CDR3 protein: ASSLQESNEQF
J gene: TRBJ2-1
V gene: TRBV6-4
clone size: -

CDR3 protein: ASSLLGGASPGELF
J gene: TRBJ2-2
V gene: TRBV7-6
clone size: -

CDR3 protein: ASQTYSSYEQY
J gene: TRBJ2-7
V gene: TRBV6-6
clone size: -

CDR3 protein: AISETASGGDDEQF
J gene: TRBJ2-1
V gene: TRBV10-3
clone size: -

CDR3 protein: ASREDRVDWPQH
J gene: TRBJ1-5
V gene: TRBV2
clone size: -

CDR3 protein: ASSLDSNYGYT
J gene: TRBJ1-2
V gene: TRBV5-1
clone size: -

CDR3 protein: ASSQDRYYGYT
J gene: TRBJ1-2
V gene: TRBV3-1/TRBV3-2
clone size: -

CDR3 protein: ASSLWLAGGVGTQY
J gene: TRBJ2-5
V gene: TRBV5-4
clone size: once

CDR3 protein: ASSPSTGLNTEAF
J gene: TRBJ1-1
V gene: TRBV7-8
clone size: -

CDR3 protein: ASSLTGGVYEQY
J gene: TRBJ2-7
V gene: TRBV7-8
clone size: once

CDR3 protein: AWSDYTGVGYT
J gene: TRBJ1-2
V gene: TRBV30
clone size: few

CDR3 protein: ASGDREAYGYT
J gene: TRBJ1-2
V gene: TRBV12-3/TRBV12-4
clone size: -

CDR3 protein: ASSYPGQGASYEQY
J gene: TRBJ2-7
V gene: TRBV6-5
clone size: -

CDR3 protein: ASSQDTPGKNYGYT
J gene: TRBJ1-2
V gene: TRBV4-2
clone size: few

CDR3 protein: ASSPTSQGATEAF
J gene: TRBJ1-1
V gene: TRBV18
clone size: -

CDR3 protein: ASGLVIASGETQY
J gene: TRBJ2-5
V gene: TRBV12-5
clone size: -

CDR3 protein: ASSQEAAGAYEQY
J gene: TRBJ2-7
V gene: TRBV4-1
clone size: -